The 20 T cell receptor beta chains presented below share a single source sample, sequenced in a study of blood T cell repertoires in COVID-19. Assay: immunoSEQ multiplex PCR; the TCRdb copy retains only in-frame clones and omits some. The data show about 150,000 clones, with approximately 86% seen just once and over 2% held by the top ten. Sequences were obtained from peripheral blood. These receptors all come from a woman in her 70s with acute or convalescent COVID-19.

As concerns this clone: At the DNA level, this CDR3 is encoded by other sequences in the same sample as well. The V gene is TRBV30, the J gene TRBJ2-6; no clear D gene. This CDR3 region has 14 residues. Germline V lookup: CDR1 GTSNPN, CDR2 SVGIG (reference sequence). V was pared by 5 bases and J by 0 bases, with 8 bases between. CDR3 sequence (DNA): TGTGCCTGGGGTCTTAGCTCTGGGGCCAACGTCCTGACTTTC. This translates into CAWGLSSGANVLTF.

This chain links TRBV3-1 (or the pseudogene TRBV3-2) with TRBJ1-2, with 7 bases lining up with TRBD1. CDR3 length equals 16 residues. Germline CDR1 LGHDT, CDR2 YNNKEL (reference sequence). J was trimmed by 0 bases and V by 4 bases; bases with no gene match: 8. The CDR3 reads CASSREQGSANYGYTF. The CDR3 region has the DNA TGTGCCAGCAGCCGAGAACAGGGGTCGGCTAACTATGGCTACACCTTC.

The chain joins TRBV30 to TRBJ1-3, with unresolved D. Germline-derived CDR1 and CDR2 are GTSNPN and SVGIG (reference sequence). There are 17 residues in the CDR3. V lost 0 bases and J lost 0, with 15 bases in between. CDR3 residues: CAWSVAKMSSSGNTIYF. CDR3 sequence (DNA): TGTGCCTGGAGTGTAGCCAAAATGTCGTCCTCTGGAAACACCATATATTTT.

The table lists this clone with a few counts. The CDR3: CASSLNRGDTIYF. As DNA, the CDR3 is TGTGCCAGCAGTTTAAACAGGGGGGACACCATATATTTT. The chain carries TRBV27 and TRBJ1-3, with TRBD1 matching over 8 bases. V lost 2 bases to trimming and J lost 8 bases; unmatched junction nucleotides: 2. The length of the CDR3 is 13 residues. Per the germline V gene, CDR1 is MNHEY and CDR2 is SMNVEV (reference sequence).

This chain joins TRBV5-1 and TRBJ1-6; 7 bases line up with TRBD1. Germline values: CDR1 SGHRS, CDR2 YFSETQ. CDR3 length: 16 residues. The junction had 6 bases not matched to a gene; V was cut back by 0 bases and J by 6 bases. The CDR3 sequence is CASSLGGGQINSPLHF. CDR3 bases: TGCGCCAGCAGCTTGGGTGGGGGACAGATTAATTCACCCCTCCACTTT.

This rearrangement joins TRBV5-6 to TRBJ2-7; perhaps TRBD1 as D (6 bases). V gave up 3 bases and J gave up 11 bases, with 15 bases separating them. The CDR3 covers 12 residues. CDR1 and CDR2 (germline): SGHDT, YYEEEE. The CDR3 bases are TGTGCCAGCAGCTCAGGACAGAGCCCCGAGTACGTC. As protein: CASSSGQSPEYV.

The chain joins TRBV5-1 to TRBJ1-1, with 9 bases fitting TRBD1. The CDR3 covers 14 residues. Germline loops: CDR1 SGHRS, CDR2 YFSETQ. J lost 2 bases, V lost 2 bases, and 1 base had no gene match. CDR3 sequence (DNA): TGCGCCAGCAGCTTACAGGGGGCAAACACTGAAGCTTTCTTT. Amino acid sequence: CASSLQGANTEAFF.

The chain links TRBV3-1 (or the pseudogene TRBV3-2) to TRBJ1-4, with TRBD1 as a possible D gene (5 bases). The CDR3 covers 20 residues. The germline CDR1 and CDR2 sequences are LGHDT and YNNKEL (reference sequence). The V and J ends lost 4 bases and 3 bases respectively, with 27 bases between them. Written as DNA, the CDR3 is TGTGCCAGCAGCCCTAGTTGGAACAGGAGCCCCGGTCTAGCTAATGAAAAACTGTTTTTT. Translating it yields CASSPSWNRSPGLANEKLFF.

The gene calls are TRBV3-1 (or the pseudogene TRBV3-2) and TRBJ1-2; 9 nucleotides line up with TRBD1. CDR1 and CDR2 (germline): LGHDT, YNNKEL (reference sequence). V shed 8 bases and J 8 bases; nucleotides not matched to a gene: 12. The CDR3 covers 14 residues. The CDR3 sequence: CASGGLGQGRGYTF. CDR3 sequence (DNA): TGTGCCAGCGGCGGCCTCGGACAGGGGAGAGGCTACACCTTC.

J is TRBJ1-4 and V is TRBV6-1, with D tentatively TRBD1 (5 bases). The length of the CDR3 is 15 residues. CDR1 is MNHNS and CDR2 is SASEGT in the germline V gene. The germline V and J ends were trimmed by 3 bases and 4 bases, with 12 bases remaining between them. The CDR3 protein is CASSDRGAFNEKLFF. The CDR3 DNA is TGTGCCAGCAGTGATAGGGGCGCATTTAATGAAAAACTGTTTTTT.

The rearrangement links TRBV19 to TRBJ1-2; D perhaps matches TRBD1 (5 bases). V shed 1 base and J shed 4 bases, with 10 bases lying between them. Germline-derived CDR1 and CDR2 are LNHDA and SQIVND (reference sequence). The CDR3 runs to 14 residues. Here the CDR3 reads CASSIVGGRYGYTF. In DNA, the CDR3 is TGTGCCAGTAGTATAGTCGGGGGTCGCTATGGCTACACCTTC.

The J gene is TRBJ1-6, the V gene TRBV30; no clear D. Germline CDR1 GTSNPN, CDR2 SVGIG (reference sequence). V lost 1 base and J lost 3, with 4 bases in between. CDR3 length: 13 residues. The CDR3, as DNA: TGTGCCTGGAGTGGTAACTATAATTCACCCCTCCACTTT. Protein sequence: CAWSGNYNSPLHF.

The V and J genes are TRBV19 and TRBJ1-5; D unresolved. Germline V CDR1 and CDR2: LNHDA, SQIVND (reference sequence). Trimming took off 3 bases at V and 5 bases at J, with 14 bases between the two ends. This CDR3 region has 15 residues. The CDR3 reads CASSMGPGSHQPQHF. CDR3 bases: TGTGCCAGTAGTATGGGCCCGGGGTCCCATCAGCCCCAGCATTTT.

The J gene is TRBJ1-2, the V gene TRBV19, with D perhaps TRBD1 (5 bases). The germline V gene encodes CDR1 LNHDA and CDR2 SQIVND (reference sequence). With 7 bases removed from V and 1 base from J, the gap between germline ends came to 13 bases. The CDR3 runs to 14 residues. The CDR3 loop reads CASTSGHFNYGYTF. CDR3 bases: TGTGCCAGTACCTCAGGGCACTTTAACTATGGCTACACCTTC. The full variable domain, in which reference TRBV19 and TRBJ1-2 provide the parts outside the CDR3, is DGGITQSPKYLFRKEGQNVTLSCEQNLNHDAMYWYRQDPGQGLRLIYYSQIVNDFQKGDIAEGYSVSREKKESFPLTVTSAQKNPTAFYLCASTSGHFNYGYTFGSGTRLTVV.

The chain couples TRBV19 to TRBJ1-1; 10 bases fit TRBD1. There are 16 residues in the CDR3. V lost 4 bases, J lost 4 bases, and 9 bases stayed unmatched. Germline V CDR1 and CDR2: LNHDA, SQIVND (reference sequence). The CDR3: CASSRQGASVSTEAFF. In nucleotides, the CDR3 is TGTGCCAGTAGTAGACAGGGGGCTTCTGTGTCCACTGAAGCTTTCTTT.

This clone was picked up one time. The chain joins TRBV3-1 (or the pseudogene TRBV3-2) to TRBJ1-2; 8 nucleotides match TRBD1. CDR3 size: 15 residues. Trimming at V came to 0 bases and at J to 7 bases, leaving 7 bases not matched to a gene. Germline assignment: CDR1 LGHDT and CDR2 YNNKEL (reference sequence). The CDR3 nucleotides are TGTGCCAGCAGCCAAGATGGACAGGGAATCGGTGGCTACACCTTC. This gives the protein CASSQDGQGIGGYTF.

This clone was seen once. The chain joins TRBV12-3 or TRBV12-4 to TRBJ1-5; a weak D match, TRBD1 (5 bases). Trimming left V 1 base short and J 11 bases short, with 9 bases between. This CDR3 spans 12 amino acids. The CDR3 region is CASSLGGGAQHF. Written as DNA, the CDR3 is TGTGCCAGCAGTTTAGGGGGGGGAGCCCAGCATTTT.

The chain's CDR3 is CASSVMGGSPLHF. CDR3 coding DNA: TGTGCCAGCAGCGTAATGGGGGGTTCACCCCTCCACTTT. This rearrangement joins TRBV9 to TRBJ1-6; TRBD1 is a possible D gene (5 bases). V gave up 1 base and J gave up 9 bases, with 8 bases separating them. The CDR3 loop spans 13 amino acids. Germline CDR1 and CDR2: SGDLS and YYNGEE. Complete variable domain (other parts from reference TRBV9 and TRBJ1-6): DSGVTQTPKHLITATGQRVTLRCSPRSGDLSVYWYQQSLDQGLQFLIQYYNGEERAKGNILERFSAQQFPDLHSELNLSSLELGDSALYFCASSVMGGSPLHFGNGTRLTVT.

This chain links TRBV30 with TRBJ1-4; D is unclear. The CDR3 length is 14 residues. Looked up from germline, CDR1 is GTSNPN and CDR2 is SVGIG (reference sequence). Trimming stripped 3 bases from V and 8 bases from J, with 16 bases between. The DNA for the CDR3 is TGTGCCTGGAGCCTCGGTCGCACCAGGGAAAAACTGTTTTTT. It specifies CAWSLGRTREKLFF. Complete variable domain (other parts from reference TRBV30 and TRBJ1-4): SQTIHQWPATLVQPVGSPLSLECTVEGTSNPNLYWYRQAAGRGLQLLFYSVGIGQISSEVPQNLSASRPQDRQFILSSKKLLLSDSGFYLCAWSLGRTREKLFFGSGTQLSVL.

This clone has just a few counts. V is TRBV4-2 and J is TRBJ1-6, with TRBD1 matching 7 bases. The germline CDR1 and CDR2 sequences are LGHNA and YNFKEQ. This CDR3 contains 16 residues. J was trimmed by 6 bases and V by 1 base; bases with no gene match: 6. This CDR3 reads CASSQGHSGGNSPLHF. CDR3 nucleotide sequence: TGTGCCAGCAGCCAAGGCCATTCAGGGGGTAATTCACCCCTCCACTTT.